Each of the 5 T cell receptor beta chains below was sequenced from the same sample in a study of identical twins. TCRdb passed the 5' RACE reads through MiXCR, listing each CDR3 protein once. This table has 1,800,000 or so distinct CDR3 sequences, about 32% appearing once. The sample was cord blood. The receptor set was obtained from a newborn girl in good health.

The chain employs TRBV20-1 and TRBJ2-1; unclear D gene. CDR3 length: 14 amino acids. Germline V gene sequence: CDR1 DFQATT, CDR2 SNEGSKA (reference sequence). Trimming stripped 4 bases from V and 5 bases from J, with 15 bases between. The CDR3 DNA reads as TGCAGTGCTAAGCGACGAGCGCGAGACAATGAGCAGTTCTTC. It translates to CSAKRRARDNEQFF.

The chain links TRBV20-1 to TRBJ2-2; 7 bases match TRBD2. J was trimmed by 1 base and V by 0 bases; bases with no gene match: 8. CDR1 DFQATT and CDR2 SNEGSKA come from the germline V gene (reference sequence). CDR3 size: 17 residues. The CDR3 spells CSARDLLGGVNTGELFF. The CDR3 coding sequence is TGCAGTGCTAGAGATCTGCTGGGGGGGGTGAACACCGGGGAGCTGTTTTTT.

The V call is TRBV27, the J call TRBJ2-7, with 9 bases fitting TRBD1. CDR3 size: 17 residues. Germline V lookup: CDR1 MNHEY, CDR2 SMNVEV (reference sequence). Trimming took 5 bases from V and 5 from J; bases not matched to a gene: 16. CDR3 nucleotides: TGTGCCAGCAGTCTGTGGGGACAGGGTTTTGGGTTCGACGAGCAGTACTTC. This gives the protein CASSLWGQGFGFDEQYF.

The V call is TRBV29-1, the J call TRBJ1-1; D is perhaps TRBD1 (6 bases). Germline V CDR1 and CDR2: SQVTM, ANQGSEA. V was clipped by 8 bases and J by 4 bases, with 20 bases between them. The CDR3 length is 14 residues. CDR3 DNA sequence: TGCAGCTCGGGGGAGGACAGTTTCTCCACTGAAGCTTTCTTT. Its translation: CSSGEDSFSTEAFF.

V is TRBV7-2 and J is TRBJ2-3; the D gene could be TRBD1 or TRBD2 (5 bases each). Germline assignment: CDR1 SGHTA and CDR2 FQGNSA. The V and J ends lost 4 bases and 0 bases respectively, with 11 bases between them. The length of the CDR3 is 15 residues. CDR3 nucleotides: TGTGCCAGCAGCTGGGGGTTTCTTAGCACAGATACGCAGTATTTT. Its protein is CASSWGFLSTDTQYF.